The rows below give T cell receptor beta chains drawn from one sample of a study of blood T cell repertoires in COVID-19. Sequencing used immunoSEQ multiplex PCR; TCRdb keeps in-frame clones, though not all of them. The table has some 400,000 clones, approximately 86% seen once. Material: peripheral blood. Receptors originate from a human donor in a cohort sampled during active COVID-19. Both conserved end residues are part of each CDR3. A D gene is named only where the DNA matches it firmly. The size of a clone is reported for some rows only, either as once, few or many, or as a class for expanded clones.

J,size,D,V,DNA,CDR3
TRBJ2-2,NA,TRBD1,TRBV19,TGTGCCAGTAGTATAGATGGGACAGGGGCCCCCACCGGGGAGCTGTTTTTT,CASSIDGTGAPTGELFF
TRBJ2-1,NA,NA,TRBV3-1/TRBV3-2,TGTGCCAGCAGCCAAGTGCAGGGAGGCTACAATGAGCAGTTCTTC,CASSQVQGGYNEQFF
TRBJ2-7,NA,TRBD1,TRBV30,TGTGCCTGGAGTAGGGGACAGGGCGGGGAGCAGTACTTC,CAWSRGQGGEQYF
TRBJ2-5,NA,NA,TRBV19,TGTGCCAGTAGTTCCGGACAGCAAGAGACCCAGTACTTC,CASSSGQQETQYF
TRBJ1-4,NA,NA,TRBV5-4,TGTGCCAGCAGCCGCGCTCCGGGACAATCTAATGAAAAACTGTTTTTT,CASSRAPGQSNEKLFF
TRBJ2-7,NA,NA,TRBV5-1,TGCGCCAGCAGCCTCTTACAGAACTCCTACGAGCAGTACTTC,CASSLLQNSYEQYF
TRBJ1-3,NA,NA,TRBV30,TGTGCCTGGAGCAAAAACAGAAACACCATATATTTT,CAWSKNRNTIYF
TRBJ2-5,NA,TRBD2,TRBV29-1,TGCAGCGTTTTCTCCGGACGCGGGAGGGCCTGGGAGACCCAGTACTTC,CSVFSGRGRAWETQYF
TRBJ2-1,NA,NA,TRBV3-1/TRBV3-2,TGTGCCAGCAGCCAAGATTGGGGGGTCGTTAATGAGCAGTTCTTC,CASSQDWGVVNEQFF
TRBJ1-2,few,NA,TRBV4-2,TGTGCCAGCAGCCAAGAGACTTCTTCGGGCTACACCTTC,CASSQETSSGYTF
TRBJ1-2,NA,NA,TRBV18,TGTGCCAGCTCACCTCAACCGGGACTCCGAGGAGGCGGCTACACCTTC,CASSPQPGLRGGGYTF
TRBJ1-1,few,NA,TRBV19,TGTGCCAGTAGTATATTCGGAGGGGCCGGGGTGAACACTGAAGCTTTCTTT,CASSIFGGAGVNTEAFF